These 8 T cell receptor beta chains were all obtained from the same sample, sequenced in a study of CD8+ T cells in alopecia areata. Extracted RNA was reverse transcribed, and the resulting cDNA served as sequencing template. Sequencing was performed with immunoSEQ multiplex PCR; in TCRdb, only in-frame clones are kept and a portion is missing. Found here are more than 140,000 clones, roughly 86% of them singletons; the top ten hold around 14%. Indicated treatment: oral pan-JAK inhibitor, 5-10 mg twice daily. The starting material was CD8+ T cells sorted from blood, obtained at week 4, from a patient treated with tofacitinib. These receptors all stem from a human donor with alopecia areata.

This clone was detected once. The rearrangement uses TRBV13 and TRBJ2-1; maybe TRBD2 (5 bases). This CDR3 has 14 residues. The germline V gene encodes CDR1 PRHDT and CDR2 FYEKMQ (reference sequence). V gave up 0 bases and J gave up 8 bases, with 11 bases separating them. The DNA of the CDR3 is TGTGCCAGCAGCTTAGGTGGAAAGGGAGATGAGCAGTTCTTC. It translates to CASSLGGKGDEQFF.

Only a few counts were recorded for this clone. This chain links TRBV15 with TRBJ2-3, with 9 bases that match TRBD2. The CDR3 is 15 residues long. Germline V gene data show CDR1 as LNHNV and CDR2 as YYDKDF (reference sequence). Trimming at V came to 0 bases and at J to 5 bases, leaving 3 bases not matched to a gene. The CDR3 DNA follows: TGTGCCACCAGCAGAGAAGCGGGAGGCGTAGATACGCAGTATTTT. Translated: CATSREAGGVDTQYF.

This chain uses TRBV6-1 with TRBJ2-1; possibly TRBD1 or TRBD2 for D (5 bases each). The CDR3 covers 15 residues. Germline values: CDR1 MNHNS, CDR2 SASEGT. V shed 2 bases and J shed 4 bases, with 12 bases lying between them. This CDR3 reads CASSEPGPGYNEQFF. DNA for the CDR3: TGTGCCAGCAGTGAACCGGGACCCGGATACAATGAGCAGTTCTTC.

The J gene is TRBJ2-4, the V gene TRBV23-1; D is unclear. TRBV23-1 belongs to the ORF category, with a function that is uncertain. V dropped 4 bases and J dropped 13 bases, with 8 bases sitting between them. The CDR3 contains 10 residues. Written as DNA, the CDR3 is TGCGCCAGCAGTCTTCGCAGGCAGTACTTC. Its translation is CASSLRRQYF.

This clone appeared once. The chain employs TRBV4-1 and TRBJ2-7; 8 nucleotides align to TRBD1. This CDR3 has 17 amino acids. With V trimmed by 0 bases and J by 6 bases, 13 bases remained unmatched. The V gene's germline CDR1 is MGHRA and CDR2 YSYEKL. The CDR3 reads CASSQDQGTGILTEQYF. For the CDR3, the DNA is TGCGCCAGCAGCCAAGACCAAGGGACAGGAATCTTGACCGAGCAGTACTTC.

The chain recombines TRBV29-1 with TRBJ2-7; no clear D gene. V gave up 0 bases and J gave up 3 bases, with 12 bases separating them. CDR3 size: 14 residues. Looked up from germline, CDR1 is SQVTM and CDR2 is ANQGSEA. For the CDR3, the DNA is TGCAGCGTTGAAGATGGAACCTCGGACTACGAGCAGTACTTC. Protein product: CSVEDGTSDYEQYF.

A word on this clone: The same CDR3 also results from other DNA sequences found in this sample. The genes are TRBV7-9 and TRBJ1-1; no clear D gene. Germline CDR1 SEHNR, CDR2 FQNEAQ (reference sequence). The V gene lost 1 base and the J gene lost 3 bases, with 9 bases spanning the gap. CDR3 size: 14 residues. CDR3 coding DNA: TGTGCCAGCAGCTTAGGGACGGGATACACTGAAGCTTTCTTT. This codes for CASSLGTGYTEAFF.

The chain recombines TRBV6-5 with TRBJ2-7; D unclear. CDR1 is MNHEY and CDR2 is SVGAGI in the germline V gene. Trimming pared 2 bases from V and 7 bases from J, leaving 12 bases between. The CDR3 sequence is 13 residues long. The CDR3 DNA sequence: TGTGCCAGCAGTTACGGGTCTGGAATGGAGCAGTACTTC. The encoded protein is CASSYGSGMEQYF.